The 27 T cell receptor beta chains presented below share a single source sample, sequenced in a study of regulatory T cells in long-lasting Graves disease. Described time point: newly diagnosed GD, antithyroid drugs for less than 3 months. From PBMCs, RNA was extracted and then used to make the TCR library. HTBI primers from iRepertoire and Arm-PCR of CDR3 regions yielded the TCR beta libraries. TCRdb re-analysed the multiplex PCR reads in MiXCR, keeping a single row per CDR3 protein. The sample includes about 400,000 distinct CDR3 sequences, approximately 15% seen only once; the top ten take approximately 7.8%. In addition, the sample was reused for a study of T cells in Graves' hyperthyroidism and ophthalmopathy.

Sequenced here: peripheral blood mononuclear cells (PBMCs), sampled at new diagnosis, from a patient treated with antithyroid drugs. The source is a woman between 35 and 50 years old with Graves disease.

This clonotype was seen a handful of times. It may be a read error: a sequence one base away is much more abundant. The chain links TRBV12-3 or TRBV12-4 to TRBJ2-1; D is unclear. CDR3 length: 13 amino acids. Trimming pared 7 bases from V and 2 bases from J, leaving 9 bases between. The CDR3 region is CASNPDPYNEQFF. The CDR3, as DNA: TGTGCCAGCAACCCTGACCCCTACAATGAGCAGTTCTTC.

Only a few counts were recorded for this clonotype. The chain recombines TRBV19 with TRBJ2-7; D uncertain. The length of the CDR3 is 13 residues. Deletions cut 4 bases from V and 3 bases from J, with 10 bases between. Germline CDR1 reads LNHDA; CDR2 reads SQIVND (reference sequence). DNA of the CDR3: TGTGCCAGTAGTAAAGCCCCCGGCTACGAGCAGTACTTC. Amino acids: CASSKAPGYEQYF.

The V and J genes are TRBV5-1 and TRBJ2-7; no reliable D call. Germline CDR1 and CDR2: SGHRS and YFSETQ. V was cut by 0 bases and J by 0 bases, with 7 bases left in between. This CDR3 comprises 14 residues. The CDR3 nucleotides are TGCGCCAGCAGCTTGGGACTGAGCTCCTACGAGCAGTACTTC. It codes for CASSLGLSSYEQYF. The variable domain in full, completed from reference TRBV5-1 and TRBJ2-7, reads KAGVTQTPRYLIKTRGQQVTLSCSPISGHRSVSWYQQTPGQGLQFLFEYFSETQRNKGNFPGRFSGRQFSNSRSEMNVSTLELGDSALYLCASSLGLSSYEQYFGPGTRLTVT.

This clonotype was detected ten times or more. The chain uses TRBV11-2 and TRBJ2-7; a weak D match, TRBD1 (6 bases). The V gene's germline CDR1 is SGHAT and CDR2 FQNNGV. V was pared by 4 bases and J by 2 bases, with 12 bases between. The CDR3 loop spans 14 amino acids. The CDR3 DNA is TGTGCCAGCAGCTCCGGGACATTAACCTACGAGCAGTACTTC. Translated, it gives CASSSGTLTYEQYF.

This clonotype occurred many times. V and J are TRBV19 and TRBJ1-5, with D maybe TRBD1 (6 bases). Germline loops: CDR1 LNHDA, CDR2 SQIVND (reference sequence). V was pared by 5 bases and J by 3 bases, with 23 bases between. This CDR3 has 18 amino acids. The CDR3 DNA follows: TGTGCCAGTAGTTCTCCTCGTACAGGGTTGGCAGACAATCAGCCCCAGCATTTT. Amino acid sequence: CASSSPRTGLADNQPQHF.

This clonotype was counted at least ten times. The chain joins TRBV29-1 to TRBJ2-1; no firm D call. CDR1 SQVTM and CDR2 ANQGSEA come from the germline V gene. The V gene lost 1 base and the J gene lost 10 bases, with 11 bases spanning the gap. The CDR3 has 12 amino acids. CDR3 DNA sequence: TGCAGCGTTGAAGGGGTCAGCTTCGAGCAGTTCTTC. This translates into CSVEGVSFEQFF.

This clonotype came up a few times. The chain's CDR3 is CASSLRQAQSFSPLHF. CDR3 nucleotide sequence: TGTGCCAGCTCACTAAGACAGGCCCAAAGCTTCTCACCCCTCCACTTT. This sequence joins TRBV18 and TRBJ1-6; D possibly corresponds to TRBD1 (6 bases). The CDR3 is 16 residues long. Trimming left V 4 bases short and J 10 bases short, with 20 bases between. Germline V gene data show CDR1 as KGHSH and CDR2 as LQKENI. The entire variable domain, with the rest obtained from reference TRBV18 and TRBJ1-6, is as follows: NAGVMQNPRHLVRRRGQEARLRCSPMKGHSHVYWYRQLPEEGLKFMVYLQKENIIDESGMPKERFSAEFPKEGPSILRIQQVVRGDSAAYFCASSLRQAQSFSPLHFGNGTRLTVT.

This clonotype was seen repeatedly, ten times or more. The chain carries TRBV4-3 and TRBJ2-2, with D possibly matching TRBD2 (5 bases). The CDR3 consists of 13 residues. Germline-derived CDR1 and CDR2 are LGHNA and YSLEER. V lost 3 bases and J 5 bases, leaving 7 bases between the germline ends. The CDR3 region has the DNA TGCGCCAGCAGCCACGGGGAAACCGGGGAGCTGTTTTTT. It specifies CASSHGETGELFF.

Many counts were recorded for this clonotype. V gene TRBV5-6 combines with J gene TRBJ2-2; D is perhaps TRBD2 (5 bases). The germline gives CDR1 SGHDT, CDR2 YYEEEE. CDR3 size: 17 residues. Trimming cost V 4 bases and J 0 bases, with 16 bases left between them. The CDR3 sequence: CASSAGLRRSNTGELFF. The CDR3 nucleotides are TGTGCCAGCAGCGCGGGCCTAAGGCGGTCGAACACCGGGGAGCTGTTTTTT.

This clonotype has just a few counts. J is TRBJ2-1 and V is TRBV20-1; D is perhaps TRBD2 (5 bases). The V end was cut by 8 bases, the J end by 7 bases, with 21 bases between. Germline V gene data show CDR1 as DFQATT and CDR2 as SNEGSKA (reference sequence). This CDR3 has 14 amino acids. Here the CDR3 DNA reads TGCAGTACCACGCGGGTATCTGGGTCTAATGAGCAGTTCTTC. Translated: CSTTRVSGSNEQFF.

The chain couples TRBV29-1 to TRBJ2-3; tentative D call: TRBD1 (6 bases). The CDR3 is 13 residues long. V lost 4 bases and J 6 bases, leaving 14 bases between the germline ends. CDR1 and CDR2 from the germline V gene are SQVTM and ANQGSEA. The CDR3 is CSVGFGGLDTQYF. In nucleotides, the CDR3 is TGCAGCGTTGGTTTTGGGGGCCTGGATACGCAGTATTTT.

V gene TRBV13 combines with J gene TRBJ2-1; 10 nucleotides agree with TRBD1. Germline values: CDR1 PRHDT, CDR2 FYEKMQ (reference sequence). V lost 5 bases and J lost 6; bases outside the gene matches: 4. This CDR3 has 14 residues. The CDR3 DNA is TGTGCCAGCAGCCTCGGACAGGGGGGCAATGAGCAGTTCTTC. Translated: CASSLGQGGNEQFF.

The sample holds many counts of this clonotype. This rearrangement joins TRBV3-1 to TRBJ2-3; a possible D gene is TRBD1 (5 bases). Deletions cut 1 base from V and 0 bases from J, with 8 bases between. Germline CDR1 and CDR2: LGHDT and YNNKEL (reference sequence). The CDR3 covers 15 residues. The CDR3 DNA reads as TGTGCCAGCAGCCAAGGCTGGACAAGCACAGATACGCAGTATTTT. Its protein product is CASSQGWTSTDTQYF.

This clonotype was observed a few times. CDR3 residues: CASSIDLVGRGENIQYF. In nucleotides, the CDR3 is TGTGCCAGTAGTATAGATCTTGTGGGCCGAGGGGAAAACATTCAGTACTTC. The gene calls are TRBV19 and TRBJ2-4; perhaps D is TRBD1 or TRBD2 (5 bases each). CDR3 length: 17 amino acids. V lost 0 bases, J lost 5 bases, and 17 bases lay in between. Germline V gives CDR1 LNHDA, CDR2 SQIVND (reference sequence).

This clonotype was counted ten times or more. This rearrangement joins TRBV9 to TRBJ2-1; TRBD1 matches 7 bases. This CDR3 is built from 15 residues. In germline, CDR1 is SGDLS, CDR2 YYNGEE. V lost 1 base and J lost 3; bases outside the gene matches: 4. The chain's CDR3 is CASSVKGAVYNEQFF. The CDR3 DNA reads TGTGCCAGCAGCGTAAAGGGGGCGGTCTACAATGAGCAGTTCTTC. The complete variable domain, with remaining parts taken from reference TRBV9 and TRBJ2-1, reads DSGVTQTPKHLITATGQRVTLRCSPRSGDLSVYWYQQSLDQGLQFLIQYYNGEERAKGNILERFSAQQFPDLHSELNLSSLELGDSALYFCASSVKGAVYNEQFFGPGTRLTVL.

The sample holds one count of this clonotype. The chain combines TRBV19 with TRBJ1-5, with D perhaps TRBD1 (6 bases). Looked up from germline, CDR1 is LNHDA and CDR2 is SQIVND (reference sequence). Trimming left V 3 bases short and J 0 bases short, with 15 bases between. There are 17 residues in the CDR3. CDR3 region: CASSIGGGSYSNQPQHF. In DNA, the CDR3 is TGTGCCAGTAGTATTGGGGGGGGCAGTTATAGCAATCAGCCCCAGCATTTT.

The chain carries TRBV2 and TRBJ1-5, with 7 bases fitting TRBD1. Germline assignment: CDR1 SNHLY and CDR2 FYNNEI. The CDR3 is 22 amino acids. V was pared by 5 bases and J by 1 base, with 26 bases of the junction left unmatched. In DNA, the CDR3 is TGTGCCAGCAGTAGCAAGAGACTAAGAGTACAGGGGTCCCTACAGAGCAATCAGCCCCAGCATTTT. This translates into CASSSKRLRVQGSLQSNQPQHF.

With regard to this clonotype: Being one base from a much bigger clone, this may be a read error. The chain employs TRBV5-1 and TRBJ2-1; maybe TRBD1 (6 bases). The CDR3 totals 15 residues. In germline, CDR1 is SGHRS, CDR2 YFSETQ. V dropped 3 bases and J dropped 4 bases, with 14 bases sitting between them. The CDR3 loop reads CASSSPGHGYNEQFF. CDR3 sequence (DNA): TGCGCCAGCAGCTCCCCGGGACACGGGTACAATGAGCAGTTCTTC.

This clonotype showed up many times. The chain uses TRBV18 and TRBJ2-3; D is unclear. Germline CDR1 is KGHSH and CDR2 is LQKENI. V gave up 2 bases and J gave up 4 bases, with 13 bases separating them. The CDR3 consists of 15 residues. CDR3 residues: CASSPASLRPDTQYF. Here the CDR3 DNA reads TGTGCCAGCTCACCAGCGTCGTTGCGGCCAGATACGCAGTATTTT.

The genes are TRBV10-2 and TRBJ2-7, with 12 nucleotides matching TRBD2. Trimming took 9 bases from V and 0 from J; bases not matched to a gene: 6. This CDR3 has 15 amino acids. Germline V gene lookup returns CDR1 WSHSY and CDR2 SAAADI. In nucleotides, the CDR3 is TGCGCCAGTTTAGGACTAGCGGGATACTCCTACGAGCAGTACTTC. It yields the protein CASLGLAGYSYEQYF.

This clonotype was observed many times. This sequence joins TRBV2 and TRBJ1-6, with D possibly TRBD1 on 6 matching bases. V gave up 7 bases and J gave up 6 bases, with 13 bases separating them. Per germline, CDR1 SNHLY and CDR2 FYNNEI. There are 14 residues in the CDR3. The CDR3 DNA sequence: TGTGCCAGCATTTCGGGGGCTGGTAATTCACCCCTCCACTTT. It yields the protein CASISGAGNSPLHF.

This clonotype was recorded many times. The chain links TRBV12-3 or TRBV12-4 to TRBJ2-1; 9 bases align to TRBD1. With 2 bases clipped from V and 3 bases from J, the junction kept 2 bases outside the gene matches. The CDR3 contains 15 residues. CDR3 protein: CASSLRDRVYNEQFF. The CDR3 DNA is TGTGCCAGCAGTTTACGGGACAGGGTCTACAATGAGCAGTTCTTC.

This clonotype was detected only a few times. J is TRBJ2-1 and V is TRBV10-3; 10 bases align to TRBD2. The CDR3 extends over 15 amino acids. CDR1 and CDR2 from the germline V gene are ENHRY and SYGVKD. Trimming removed 6 bases from V and 0 bases from J; junction bases left unmatched: 2. The DNA for the CDR3 is TGTGCCATCAGAAGGACTAGCGGCTCCTACAATGAGCAGTTCTTC. The encoded protein is CAIRRTSGSYNEQFF.

This clonotype was detected many times. The chain employs TRBV11-3 and TRBJ2-1; D remains unclear. Between the trimmed V and J ends, which lost 1 base and 4 bases, there was a span of 5 bases. There are 13 residues in the CDR3. Germline CDR1 and CDR2: SGHNT and YENEEA. The CDR3 is CASSLVLYNEQFF. The DNA of the CDR3 is TGTGCCAGCAGCTTAGTATTGTACAATGAGCAGTTCTTC.

The sample holds a few counts of this clonotype. The genes are TRBV24-1 and TRBJ2-3; 16 bases are shared with TRBD2. CDR1 and CDR2 (germline): KGHDR, SFDVKD. The CDR3 has 17 residues. The V gene end was trimmed by 4 bases and the J gene end by 6 bases; junction bases not matched to a gene: 6. CDR3 bases: TGTGCCACCAGTGACCCGGGACTAGCGGGAGGGGCTGATACGCAGTATTTT. Encoded protein: CATSDPGLAGGADTQYF.

The chain combines TRBV28 with TRBJ1-6; D unresolved. V dropped 2 bases and J dropped 9 bases, with 8 bases sitting between them. CDR1 MDHEN and CDR2 SYDVKM come from the germline V gene. The CDR3 is made up of 13 amino acids. This CDR3 is CASSLSRVSPLHF. Written as DNA, the CDR3 is TGTGCCAGCAGTTTAAGTCGGGTTTCACCCCTCCACTTT.

This clonotype was observed at least ten times. The chain carries TRBV11-2 and TRBJ2-2; no definite D call. Looked up from germline, CDR1 is SGHAT and CDR2 is FQNNGV. This CDR3 spans 14 amino acids. Trimming took off 5 bases at V and 4 bases at J, with 11 bases between the two ends. The CDR3 reads CASSPGSSTGELFF. The CDR3 nucleotides are TGTGCCAGCAGCCCCGGTTCGAGCACCGGGGAGCTGTTTTTT. The full variable domain, its missing parts supplied by reference TRBV11-2 and TRBJ2-2, is EAGVAQSPRYKIIEKRQSVAFWCNPISGHATLYWYQQILGQGPKLLIQFQNNGVVDDSQLPKDRFSAERLKGVDSTLKIQPAKLEDSAVYLCASSPGSSTGELFFGEGSRLTVL.